This T cell receptor beta chain stems from a study of neurological immune-mediated disorders (dated by TCRdb to 2018 to 2020). Background for the entire study: Peripheral blood TCR-beta repertoires from patients with HTLV-I-associated myelopathy (HAM/TSP), patients with multiple sclerosis, and healthy controls were compared in the study using UMI-based sequencing. Alongside PBMC samples, the set of more than 85 TCR-beta libraries contained longitudinal samples, technical triplicates, and paired CD4+ and CD8+ T-cell subsets that had been sorted. Of the 65 to 70 subjects in the cohort, approximately 15 were HAM/TSP patients, around 34 were multiple sclerosis patients, and 20 were healthy controls. What the research found in general, with its limitations: Across subjects, expanded clones never shared an identical CDR3 amino acid sequence, which suggests that the TCR-beta repertoires in every group were private. The highest TCR clonal expansion was observed in HAM/TSP patients, whereas the lowest was observed in MS patients, even when compared with healthy controls.

cDNA was synthesized by template-switch 5'RACE using a primer carrying a 10-nucleotide random unique molecular identifier by which each TCR transcript was tagged. Every sequencing run covered 15-18 subjects and yielded more than 160 million TCR-beta sequences. The RNeasy kit was used to extract total RNA. Using the KAPA Real-time Library Amplification kit, TCR-beta VDJ regions were amplified with primers for the TCR constant region and the 5'RACE anchor. Sample indexes and Illumina adaptors were added in a first PCR, after which library yield was increased in a second PCR. The roughly 650 bp TCR product was size-selected on a 2% E-gel SizeSelection system after Ampure bead purification. Before pooling, library quality was checked on a Bioanalyzer, concentration was measured with Qubit, and libraries were quantified with the Kapa Library Quantification kit. An Illumina HiSeq 2500 was used to sequence the libraries paired-end at 2 x 150 bp. To increase sequence diversity, roughly 24-32% phiX was spiked into each library pool. In the original analysis: The UMI-based MiGEC pipeline processed quality-filtered reads and removed over 75% of raw TCR sequences during error correction. IMGT germline references were used for alignment of VDJ genes, and clonotypes were defined by a unique CDR3 amino acid sequence together with V-J genes. VDJtools evaluated clonal expansion, Shannon diversity and CDR3 relatedness (CalcPairwiseDistances, ClusterSamples); CLCbio workbench built phylogenetic trees. Using coefficient-of-variation modelling across technical triplicates, the study counted a clone as expanded if it had at least 8 unique UMIs. TCRdb applied fastp at Q25 and MiXCR to the public reads, then kept only in-frame beta chains. For every CDR3 protein sequence, its rows merge into one entry that carries the most common genes and DNA. TCRdb, rather than the study authors, made the V and J calls. Here the sample has 70,000 to 95,000 distinct CDR3 sequences; 17% occur a single time. The top ten hold 15% of the sample.

Blood bank volunteers in Maryland, USA served as the healthy controls. For unsorted PBMC libraries, 2 million PBMCs were used after storage in RNAlater at -80 degrees C until RNA extraction. Peripheral blood was subjected to Ficoll-Hypaque density gradient centrifugation to isolate PBMCs, which were then cryopreserved in liquid nitrogen. The junction shows trimming of 0 bases on V and 3 bases on J, plus 12 bases between the germline ends. Including cysteine and phenylalanine, the CDR3 has 16 amino acids. This entry keeps only the CDR3 DNA: 48 bases, framed from base 1. The germline V gene gives CDR1 as MGHRA and CDR2 as YSYEKL. A word on this clonotype: Its recognized antigen is unknown. Per-base quality was not reported, and no clone a single base away is much larger than it.

The chain couples TRBV4-1 to TRBJ2-1; TRBD2 is a possible D gene, resting on 6 matching bases. This TCR derives from a woman between 40 and 50 years old in good health. Sequenced material: PBMCs. Here is the DNA: TGCGCCAGCAGCCAAGATAGCGAGGGAGGCTACAATGAGCAGTTCTTC. Translated, it gives CASSQDSEGGYNEQFF.